These 21 T cell receptor beta chains were all obtained from the same sample, sequenced in a study of blood T cell repertoires in COVID-19. Only in-frame clones appear in the TCRdb table, and some are missing; sequencing was by immunoSEQ multiplex PCR. Among around 310,000 clones listed, approximately 90% were seen once. Sequenced input: peripheral blood. Source of these receptors: a woman in her 30s with COVID-19, enrolled during active disease.

The chain recombines TRBV24-1 with TRBJ2-3; 9 bases are a match to TRBD1. The CDR3 contains 17 residues. V was pared by 4 bases and J by 2 bases, with 9 bases of the junction left unmatched. Germline CDR1 reads KGHDR; CDR2 reads SFDVKD. The CDR3, as DNA: TGTGCCACCAGTGAACCACAGGGGGCTGAGGCCACAGATACGCAGTATTTT. Its translation: CATSEPQGAEATDTQYF.

This sequence joins TRBV7-9 and TRBJ1-1; D is perhaps TRBD1 (5 bases). The CDR3 sequence is 14 residues long. In germline, CDR1 is SEHNR, CDR2 FQNEAQ (reference sequence). Trimming took 6 bases from V and 5 from J, leaving 16 bases between them. CDR3 bases: TGTGCCAGCAGACACACAGGAGATGGAACTGAAGCTTTCTTT. This gives the protein CASRHTGDGTEAFF. Filled out from reference TRBV7-9 and TRBJ1-1, the complete variable domain reads DTGVSQNPRHKITKRGQNVTFRCDPISEHNRLYWYRQTLGQGPEFLTYFQNEAQLEKSRLLSDRFSAERPKGSFSTLEIQRTEQGDSAMYLCASRHTGDGTEAFFGQGTRLTVV.

CDR3 loop: CASSNRGLLVQETQYF. CDR3 in DNA: TGTGCCAGCAGCAACAGGGGATTATTGGTCCAAGAGACCCAGTACTTC. This chain connects TRBV7-9 to TRBJ2-5, with 7 bases identical to TRBD1. The CDR3 has 16 amino acids. V shed 5 bases and J 1 base; nucleotides not matched to a gene: 10. Germline CDR1 SEHNR, CDR2 FQNEAQ (reference sequence).

This chain links TRBV7-9 with TRBJ1-2; TRBD1 matches 9 bases. V was clipped by 4 bases and J by 6 bases; unmatched bases: 9. Germline CDR1 reads SEHNR; CDR2 reads FQNEAQ (reference sequence). The CDR3 is made up of 15 amino acids. The CDR3 loop reads CASSSTGGADDGYTF. For the CDR3, the DNA is TGTGCCAGCAGCTCAACAGGGGGCGCGGATGATGGCTACACCTTC. Full variable domain (rest looked up from reference TRBV7-9 and TRBJ1-2): DTGVSQNPRHKITKRGQNVTFRCDPISEHNRLYWYRQTLGQGPEFLTYFQNEAQLEKSRLLSDRFSAERPKGSFSTLEIQRTEQGDSAMYLCASSSTGGADDGYTFGSGTRLTVV.

The chain uses TRBV30 and TRBJ1-3; 9 positions match TRBD1. V shed 3 bases, J shed 8 bases, and the junction held 5 bases outside the gene matches. Germline loops: CDR1 GTSNPN, CDR2 SVGIG (reference sequence). The CDR3 has 13 amino acids. CDR3 sequence reads: CAWRQGATDTIYF. CDR3 sequence (DNA): TGTGCCTGGAGACAGGGGGCTACCGACACCATATATTTT.

The chain employs TRBV28 and TRBJ2-1, with TRBD1 matching 8 bases. The germline V gene encodes CDR1 MDHEN and CDR2 SYDVKM. The V segment lost 6 bases and the J segment 3 bases; nucleotides outside the gene matches: 13. This CDR3 region has 17 residues. CDR3 loop: CASSLPQGAGFYNEQFF. CDR3 DNA sequence: TGTGCCAGCAGCCTCCCCCAGGGGGCAGGGTTCTACAATGAGCAGTTCTTC.

J is TRBJ2-3 and V is TRBV24-1; 8 bases match TRBD2. This CDR3 comprises 16 residues. Germline values: CDR1 KGHDR, CDR2 SFDVKD. The V gene end was trimmed by 4 bases and the J gene end by 0 bases; junction bases not matched to a gene: 5. CDR3 nucleotide sequence: TGTGCCACCAGTGACCTGGGACTAGACAGCACAGATACGCAGTATTTT. This encodes CATSDLGLDSTDTQYF.

This chain links TRBV5-1 with TRBJ1-1; D gene unclear. Germline CDR1 SGHRS, CDR2 YFSETQ. Trimming pared 1 base from V and 3 bases from J, leaving 13 bases between. CDR3 length: 15 amino acids. The CDR3 is CASSLWSFQDTEAFF. CDR3 coding DNA: TGCGCCAGCAGCTTGTGGTCTTTTCAGGACACTGAAGCTTTCTTT.

The CDR3 region has the DNA TGTGCCAGCAGCCCTGACAGGGTCGGCACTGAAGCTTTCTTT. Amino acid sequence: CASSPDRVGTEAFF. This sequence joins TRBV7-2 and TRBJ1-1, with 7 bases identical to TRBD1. V trimming: 5 bases; J trimming: 4 bases; junction bases outside the gene matches: 7. The CDR3 contains 14 residues. In germline, CDR1 is SGHTA, CDR2 FQGNSA.

The J gene is TRBJ1-5, the V gene TRBV10-3; 7 positions agree with TRBD1. With 3 bases clipped from V and 2 bases from J, the junction kept 7 bases outside the gene matches. The CDR3 is 16 residues long. Germline V gives CDR1 ENHRY, CDR2 SYGVKD. CDR3 residues: CAISEGTGVGNQPQHF. The CDR3 DNA reads TGTGCCATCAGTGAAGGTACAGGGGTTGGCAATCAGCCCCAGCATTTT.

The gene calls are TRBV5-5 and TRBJ1-1; TRBD1 matches 10 bases. V was pared by 0 bases and J by 5 bases, with 7 bases of the junction left unmatched. The germline gives CDR1 SGHKS, CDR2 YYEKEE (reference sequence). The CDR3 totals 16 residues. CDR3 coding DNA: TGTGCCAGCAGCTTGGACCCGACAGGGGGCTTAACTGAAGCTTTCTTT. This encodes CASSLDPTGGLTEAFF.

The chain is built from TRBV28 and TRBJ1-2, with 7 nucleotides matching TRBD1. This CDR3 contains 12 residues. Germline trimming cut 6 bases from V and 6 bases from J; bases unmatched to any gene: 4. Per the germline V gene, CDR1 is MDHEN and CDR2 is SYDVKM. Here the CDR3 reads CASRFRGDGYTF. CDR3 sequence (DNA): TGTGCCAGCAGATTCAGGGGGGATGGCTACACCTTC.

The chain joins TRBV5-4 to TRBJ2-7; 8 bases are shared with TRBD2. CDR1 SGHNT and CDR2 YYREEE come from the germline V gene (reference sequence). J was trimmed by 2 bases and V by 2 bases; bases with no gene match: 3. This CDR3 comprises 14 residues. CDR3 amino acids: CASSFSGSPYEQYF. The DNA of the CDR3 is TGTGCCAGCAGCTTCAGCGGGAGTCCCTACGAGCAGTACTTC.

The chain is built from TRBV5-6 and TRBJ2-5; D might be TRBD1 (6 bases). Germline V gene sequence: CDR1 SGHDT, CDR2 YYEEEE. The V and J ends lost 2 bases and 6 bases respectively, with 17 bases between them. The CDR3 has 15 amino acids. The CDR3 bases are TGTGCCAGCAGCTTAAAGAGCAGGGGTAGAAAGACCCAGTACTTC. The encoded protein is CASSLKSRGRKTQYF.

The chain joins TRBV28 to TRBJ2-3; 11 bases are a match to TRBD2. The CDR3 spans 16 residues. Unmatched junction bases numbered 9, after V lost 5 bases and J lost 5 bases. In germline, CDR1 is MDHEN, CDR2 SYDVKM. CDR3 amino acids: CASSTRLAGRGDTQYF. CDR3 coding DNA: TGTGCCAGCAGTACACGACTAGCGGGGAGGGGAGATACGCAGTATTTT.

The chain carries TRBV2 and TRBJ2-7; 7 positions agree with TRBD1. Germline CDR1 reads SNHLY; CDR2 reads FYNNEI. The V and J ends lost 3 bases and 9 bases, in that order; junction bases with no gene match: 2. This CDR3 contains 11 residues. CDR3 nucleotide sequence: TGTGCCAGCAGTGATGAGGGGGCGCAGTACTTC. Its translation: CASSDEGAQYF.

The J gene is TRBJ2-1, the V gene TRBV19, with 9 bases matching TRBD2. CDR1 LNHDA and CDR2 SQIVND come from the germline V gene (reference sequence). CDR3 length equals 16 residues. Losses at the gene ends were 5 bases for V and 2 bases for J; bases not matched to a gene: 7. The CDR3 DNA is TGTGCCAGTAGTCCCGGACTAGCGAGTACCTACAATGAGCAGTTCTTC. As protein: CASSPGLASTYNEQFF. Variable domain in full (rest from reference TRBV19 and TRBJ2-1): DGGITQSPKYLFRKEGQNVTLSCEQNLNHDAMYWYRQDPGQGLRLIYYSQIVNDFQKGDIAEGYSVSREKKESFPLTVTSAQKNPTAFYLCASSPGLASTYNEQFFGPGTRLTVL.

The J gene is TRBJ1-5, the V gene TRBV5-1; D is undetermined. The CDR3 spans 15 residues. Between the trimmed V and J ends, which lost 5 bases and 0 bases, there was a span of 12 bases. Germline loops: CDR1 SGHRS, CDR2 YFSETQ. CDR3 nucleotides: TGCGCCAGCAGACCGACGGGTAATAGCAATCAGCCCCAGCATTTT. Translated, it gives CASRPTGNSNQPQHF.

V and J are TRBV2 and TRBJ2-1; no firm D call. Germline-derived CDR1 and CDR2 are SNHLY and FYNNEI. The CDR3 contains 15 residues. V lost 3 bases and J lost 0, with 9 bases in between. The CDR3 nucleotides are TGTGCCAGCAGTGATTCGGTGAGCTCCTACAATGAGCAGTTCTTC. This gives the protein CASSDSVSSYNEQFF.

The genes are TRBV5-5 and TRBJ1-1; 7 bases agree with TRBD1. The germline gives CDR1 SGHKS, CDR2 YYEKEE (reference sequence). The J segment lost 8 bases and the V segment lost 4 bases, leaving 5 bases of the junction unmatched. This CDR3 comprises 12 residues. CDR3 DNA sequence: TGTGCCAGCAGCCCGACAGGGTTGGAAGCTTTCTTT. It codes for CASSPTGLEAFF.

This clone was seen more than once but under ten times. This chain links TRBV6-5 with TRBJ2-7; the match to TRBD1 covers 10 bases. Germline lookup yields CDR1 MNHEY and CDR2 SVGAGI. The CDR3 length is 14 residues. V lost 4 bases to trimming and J lost 4 bases; unmatched junction nucleotides: 4. CDR3 DNA sequence: TGTGCCAGCAGTTGGGACAGGGGCCTATACGAGCAGTACTTC. Its protein is CASSWDRGLYEQYF.